This T cell receptor beta chain was observed in a study of vaccination effects on CD4 cells after COVID-19. Findings and caveats of the study: Substantial clonal contraction characterized both infection- and vaccine-induced clones late after vaccination. Healthy vaccinees had only 1 of 255 vaccine-induced clones cross-react with common cold coronaviruses.

Turning to this clone: Its antigen is unidentified.

The CDR3 is 13 residues long. The germline V gene encodes CDR1 MNHEY and CDR2 SVGAGI. V shed 4 bases and J shed 4 bases, with 8 bases lying between them. ViraFEST expansion of antigen-specific CD4+ T cells with viral peptide pools preceded sequencing. Following 10 days of culture, CD4+ T cells were isolated. Two doses of either BNT162b2 or mRNA-1273 were given to each participant. Profiling relied on immunoSEQ multiplex PCR, and the TCRdb table lists in-frame clones only, not all of them. The repertoire includes almost 70,000 clones, 74% of them detected once, and roughly 1.6% sits in the top ten. The sequenced sample was CD4+ T cells from PBMCs cultured with HCoV-229E spike peptides, obtained after COVID-19 vaccination. This receptor was taken from a human donor who received a COVID-19 vaccine. The gene calls are TRBV6-5 and TRBJ1-5; D gene ambiguous. CDR3 coding DNA: TGTGCCAGCAGTTTCGACGGGAATCAGCCCCAGCATTTT. Its translation is CASSFDGNQPQHF.